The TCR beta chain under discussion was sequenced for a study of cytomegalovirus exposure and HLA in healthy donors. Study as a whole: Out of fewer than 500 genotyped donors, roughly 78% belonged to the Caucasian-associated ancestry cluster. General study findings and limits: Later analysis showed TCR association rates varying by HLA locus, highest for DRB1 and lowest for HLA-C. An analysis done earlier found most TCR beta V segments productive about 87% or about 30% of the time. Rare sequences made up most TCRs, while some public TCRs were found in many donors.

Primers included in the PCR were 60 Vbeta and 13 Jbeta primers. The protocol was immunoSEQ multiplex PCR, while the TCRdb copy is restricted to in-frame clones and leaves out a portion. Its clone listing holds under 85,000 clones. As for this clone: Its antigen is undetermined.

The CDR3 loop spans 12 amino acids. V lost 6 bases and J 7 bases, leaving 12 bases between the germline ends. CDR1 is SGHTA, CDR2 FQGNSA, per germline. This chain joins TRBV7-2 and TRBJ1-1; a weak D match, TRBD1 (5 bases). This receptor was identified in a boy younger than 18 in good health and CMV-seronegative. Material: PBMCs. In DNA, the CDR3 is TGTGCCAGCAGGGTCGGGGGGAATGAAGCTTTCTTT. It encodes CASRVGGNEAFF.